Detailed here is one T cell receptor (beta chain). Its target is not known. The data were taken from a study of T cell responses to AZD1222 COVID-19 vaccine. Study observations and caveats: The donor cohort was predominantly white British with a female majority, and clonal diversity may have been underestimated. Spike-specific TCR breadth and depth rose after two AZD1222 doses. The study reported that nearly half of spike-specific TCRs target unmutated variant regions. Repertoires were obtained solely post-peak T cell response.

This table comes from immunoSEQ multiplex PCR, and its TCRdb copy is limited to in-frame clones, with some not included. The sample consists of approximately 110,000 clones, about 87% of them appearing once. Trimming pared 1 base from V and 6 bases from J, leaving 9 bases between. Germline CDR1 and CDR2: MNHNS and SASEGT. CDR3 length: 13 amino acids. This TCR was sampled from an adult in good health. Sequencing was performed on peripheral blood, taken on day 0 of AZD1222 vaccination. The V gene is TRBV6-1, the J gene TRBJ1-1; the D is unclear. The CDR3 sequence is CASSEENGAEAFF. The CDR3 nucleotides read TGTGCCAGCAGTGAAGAAAACGGGGCTGAAGCTTTCTTT.